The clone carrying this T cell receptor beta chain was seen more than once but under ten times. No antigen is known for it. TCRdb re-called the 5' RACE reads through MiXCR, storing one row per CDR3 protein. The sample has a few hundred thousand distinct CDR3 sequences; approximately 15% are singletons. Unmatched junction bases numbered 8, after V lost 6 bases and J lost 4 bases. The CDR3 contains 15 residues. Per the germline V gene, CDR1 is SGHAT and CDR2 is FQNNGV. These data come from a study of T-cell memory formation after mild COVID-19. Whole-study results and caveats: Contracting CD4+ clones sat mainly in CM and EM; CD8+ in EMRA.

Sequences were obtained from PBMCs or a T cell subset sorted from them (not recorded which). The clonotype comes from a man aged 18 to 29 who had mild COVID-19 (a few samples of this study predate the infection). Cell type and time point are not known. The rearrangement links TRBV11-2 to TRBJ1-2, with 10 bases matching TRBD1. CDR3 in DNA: TGTGCCAGCAGGAAACCGGGACAGGGGCTCTATGGCTACACCTTC. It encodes CASRKPGQGLYGYTF. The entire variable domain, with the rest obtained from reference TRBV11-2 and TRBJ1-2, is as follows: EAGVAQSPRYKIIEKRQSVAFWCNPISGHATLYWYQQILGQGPKLLIQFQNNGVVDDSQLPKDRFSAERLKGVDSTLKIQPAKLEDSAVYLCASRKPGQGLYGYTFGSGTRLTVV.